Below, 32 T cell receptor beta chains from the same sample are listed, as sequenced in a study of CD8 T cells in Susac syndrome. RNA was extracted with the RNeasy kit, and a quantity of roughly 0.45 to 1 ug was reverse transcribed using random hexamers. TCRdb itself ran the immunoSEQ multiplex PCR reads through MiXCR, one entry per CDR3 protein. The data contain about 150,000 distinct CDR3 sequences, approximately 96% of them singletons. The sequenced sample consisted of CD4+ T cells from PBMCs. All receptors come from a human donor with multiple sclerosis.

The chain has TRBV29-1 and TRBJ2-7; D is possibly TRBD2 (5 bases). Germline assignment: CDR1 SQVTM and CDR2 ANQGSEA. Trimming cost V 3 bases and J 7 bases, with 7 bases left between them. This CDR3 spans 10 amino acids. This CDR3 is CSVDSGEQYF. The CDR3 coding sequence is TGCAGCGTTGATTCGGGGGAGCAGTACTTC.

This chain joins TRBV3-1 and TRBJ2-1; 7 bases line up with TRBD1. The CDR3 covers 14 residues. Germline CDR1 LGHDT, CDR2 YNNKEL (reference sequence). V shed 3 bases and J 10 bases; nucleotides not matched to a gene: 9. The CDR3 loop is CASSHRQGKQEQFF. The CDR3, as DNA: TGTGCCAGCAGCCACAGACAGGGCAAACAGGAGCAGTTCTTC.

The rearrangement joins TRBV27 to TRBJ2-4; D might be TRBD2 (5 bases). The V and J ends lost 7 bases and 4 bases respectively, with 14 bases between them. CDR3 length equals 14 residues. Germline CDR1 MNHEY, CDR2 SMNVEV (reference sequence). The CDR3 region has the DNA TGTGCCAGCATGGGAGAAAGCAAAAAAAACATTCAGTACTTC. This translates into CASMGESKKNIQYF.

J is TRBJ2-1 and V is TRBV4-1, with TRBD2 as a possible D gene (5 bases). The CDR3 sequence is 18 residues long. CDR1 and CDR2 from the germline V gene are MGHRA and YSYEKL. The V gene lost 0 bases and the J gene lost 2 bases, with 17 bases spanning the gap. The CDR3 loop is CASSQDSARKRTYNEQFF. CDR3 coding DNA: TGCGCCAGCAGCCAAGATAGCGCCCGAAAAAGGACCTACAATGAGCAGTTCTTC.

The sample holds one count of this clonotype. CDR3 amino acids: CASSLAGTGVERDTEAFF. The DNA of the CDR3 is TGTGCCAGCAGTTTAGCCGGTACAGGGGTGGAAAGGGACACTGAAGCTTTCTTT. This chain connects TRBV12-3 or TRBV12-4 to TRBJ1-1; 7 bases align to TRBD1. The CDR3 totals 18 residues. Germline trimming cut 0 bases from V and 3 bases from J; bases unmatched to any gene: 13.

The sample holds one count of this clonotype. The chain couples TRBV6-5 to TRBJ2-5; D gene unclear. Germline V gene data show CDR1 as MNHEY and CDR2 as SVGAGI. The CDR3 loop spans 15 amino acids. V lost 6 bases, J lost 2 bases, and 16 bases lay in between. CDR3 nucleotides: TGTGCCAGCAGCCGAACCGACGGATTACAAGAGACCCAGTACTTC. Translation gives CASSRTDGLQETQYF.

The rearrangement joins TRBV4-1 to TRBJ2-2, with TRBD1 identical over 8 bases. J was trimmed by 3 bases and V by 3 bases; bases with no gene match: 3. CDR1 is MGHRA and CDR2 is YSYEKL in the germline V gene. This CDR3 has 15 residues. CDR3 amino acids: CASSQGDRYTGELFF. CDR3 coding DNA: TGCGCCAGCAGCCAGGGGGACAGGTACACCGGGGAGCTGTTTTTT.

The chain employs TRBV29-1 and TRBJ2-1; 14 bases agree with TRBD2. The CDR3 loop spans 15 amino acids. CDR1 and CDR2 (germline): SQVTM, ANQGSEA. Losses at the gene ends were 6 bases for V and 0 bases for J; bases not matched to a gene: 1. The CDR3 here is CSVGTSGSSYNEQFF. The CDR3 DNA reads as TGCAGCGTCGGGACTAGCGGGAGCTCCTACAATGAGCAGTTCTTC.

The V call is TRBV3-1, the J call TRBJ2-2, with TRBD1 matching 9 bases. From germline, CDR1 is LGHDT and CDR2 YNNKEL (reference sequence). This CDR3 contains 15 residues. The V and J ends lost 4 bases and 7 bases, in that order; junction bases with no gene match: 7. The CDR3 DNA sequence: TGTGCCAGCAGCCTAGGACAGGGGATCGGCGGGGAGCTGTTTTTT. Amino acid sequence: CASSLGQGIGGELFF. Full variable domain (outside the CDR3, taken from reference TRBV3-1 and TRBJ2-2): DTAVSQTPKYLVTQMGNDKSIKCEQNLGHDTMYWYKQDSKKFLKIMFSYNNKELIINETVPNRFSPKSPDKAHLNLHINSLELGDSAVYFCASSLGQGIGGELFFGEGSRLTVL.

This sequence joins TRBV12-5 and TRBJ2-2, with D possibly being TRBD2 (5 bases). There are 15 residues in the CDR3. Trimming removed 6 bases at V and 1 base at J, with 12 bases between. The germline V gene has CDR1 LGHNT and CDR2 FRNRAP. In nucleotides, the CDR3 is TGTGCTAGTGGAAAGACCGGGATGAACACCGGGGAGCTGTTTTTT. This encodes CASGKTGMNTGELFF.

The chain uses TRBV20-1 and TRBJ2-7, with D tentatively TRBD2 (6 bases). Germline V gene data show CDR1 as DFQATT and CDR2 as SNEGSKA (reference sequence). This CDR3 comprises 11 residues. Trimming stripped 5 bases from V and 6 bases from J, with 11 bases between. CDR3 protein: CSAEGLPEQYF. In DNA form, the CDR3 reads TGCAGTGCTGAGGGACTCCCCGAGCAGTACTTC.

The chain's CDR3 is CSARDPLAGNEQFF. The DNA for the CDR3 is TGCAGTGCTAGAGACCCGCTAGCGGGGAATGAGCAGTTCTTC. This chain joins TRBV20-1 and TRBJ2-1; 9 bases are shared with TRBD2. Germline CDR1 and CDR2: DFQATT and SNEGSKA (reference sequence). The CDR3 sequence is 14 residues long. The V gene end was trimmed by 0 bases and the J gene end by 7 bases; junction bases not matched to a gene: 4.

The chain employs TRBV30 and TRBJ2-1; TRBD1 matches 7 bases. This CDR3 spans 12 amino acids. The V gene end was trimmed by 4 bases and the J gene end by 6 bases; junction bases not matched to a gene: 3. Germline assignment: CDR1 GTSNPN and CDR2 SVGIG (reference sequence). This CDR3 is CAWNPGGNEQFF. CDR3 coding DNA: TGTGCCTGGAACCCAGGGGGCAATGAGCAGTTCTTC.

This clonotype has only one observation. The rearrangement links TRBV29-1 to TRBJ2-5; 10 bases align to TRBD1. Germline-derived CDR1 and CDR2 are SQVTM and ANQGSEA. There are 14 residues in the CDR3. V lost 6 bases and J lost 2; bases outside the gene matches: 6. The CDR3 DNA follows: TGCAGCGTCGACAGGGGGCAGGGGCAAGAGACCCAGTACTTC. Its translation is CSVDRGQGQETQYF.

The rearrangement links TRBV7-4 to TRBJ2-3, with 10 bases aligning to TRBD2. The trim removed 9 bases at V and 2 bases at J, leaving 11 bases unmatched. CDR3 size: 16 residues. The germline CDR1 and CDR2 sequences are SGHVT and SQSDAQ. The CDR3 coding sequence is TGTGCCAGGCCACCGGGACTAGCGCCTTACACAGATACGCAGTATTTT. Residues: CARPPGLAPYTDTQYF.

This chain uses TRBV12-3 or TRBV12-4 with TRBJ2-5; 10 positions match TRBD1. This CDR3 spans 14 amino acids. The ends lost 2 bases at V and 5 bases at J; junction bases unmatched: 2. The CDR3 DNA is TGTGCCAGCAGTTTAATGGGACAGGGGGAGACCCAGTACTTC. Residues: CASSLMGQGETQYF.

The rearrangement uses TRBV14 and TRBJ2-7; D is unresolved. Germline CDR1 is SGHDN and CDR2 is FVKESK. CDR3 size: 13 residues. The V end lost 0 bases, the J end lost 6 bases, and 9 bases lay between the germline ends. The CDR3 DNA reads TGTGCCAGCAGCCAAGATAATAGGGTCGAGCAGTACTTC. Encoded protein: CASSQDNRVEQYF. The full variable domain, with the rest looked up from reference TRBV14 and TRBJ2-7, is EAGVTQFPSHSVIEKGQTVTLRCDPISGHDNLYWYRRVMGKEIKFLLHFVKESKQDESGMPNNRFLAERTGGTYSTLKVQPAELEDSGVYFCASSQDNRVEQYFGPGTRLTVT.

V is TRBV18 and J is TRBJ2-1, with D hard to call. Trimming removed 1 base from V and 2 bases from J, with 12 bases in between. This CDR3 is built from 16 residues. Germline loops: CDR1 KGHSH, CDR2 LQKENI. As DNA, the CDR3 is TGTGCCAGCTCACCACTTACGACAATTACCTACAATGAGCAGTTCTTC. It is translated as CASSPLTTITYNEQFF.

V usage is TRBV30 and J usage is TRBJ1-2; D uncertain. This CDR3 has 11 amino acids. CDR1 GTSNPN and CDR2 SVGIG come from the germline V gene (reference sequence). V was trimmed by 7 bases and J by 5 bases, leaving 11 bases between them. The CDR3 protein is CASEDSYGYTF. In DNA form, the CDR3 reads TGTGCCTCCGAGGATAGTTATGGCTACACCTTC.

This clonotype was seen only once. This chain uses TRBV3-1 with TRBJ2-5; D gene unclear. V shed 3 bases and J shed 5 bases, with 13 bases lying between them. Per the germline V gene, CDR1 is LGHDT and CDR2 is YNNKEL (reference sequence). The CDR3 is made up of 14 amino acids. CDR3 residues: CASSQPQAGETQYF. In DNA, the CDR3 is TGTGCCAGCAGCCAGCCCCAAGCCGGGGAGACCCAGTACTTC.

This chain links TRBV6-5 with TRBJ2-7; D tentatively reads TRBD1 or TRBD2 (6 bases each). The CDR3 is 13 amino acids. Trimming pared 5 bases from V and 6 bases from J, leaving 14 bases between. Germline-derived CDR1 and CDR2 are MNHEY and SVGAGI. CDR3 in DNA: TGTGCCAGCAGTCCCGACCGGGGGCTCGAGCAGTACTTC. As protein: CASSPDRGLEQYF.

The chain joins TRBV6-1 to TRBJ2-1; possibly TRBD2 for D (7 bases). The CDR3 consists of 17 residues. V lost 5 bases and J lost 8, with 25 bases in between. Per germline, CDR1 MNHNS and CDR2 SASEGT. CDR3 in DNA: TGTGCCAGCAGTACCCTACACGGGGGGCCCCCCAAGGATGAGCAGTTCTTC. Amino acids: CASSTLHGGPPKDEQFF.

CDR3: CSARDWGVQTEAFF. The CDR3 nucleotides read TGCAGTGCTAGAGATTGGGGGGTCCAGACTGAAGCTTTCTTT. The chain carries TRBV20-1 and TRBJ1-1; maybe TRBD1 (5 bases). Germline lookup yields CDR1 DFQATT and CDR2 SNEGSKA (reference sequence). The CDR3 runs to 14 residues. Between the trimmed V and J ends, which lost 0 bases and 5 bases, there was a span of 13 bases.

The rearrangement joins TRBV9 to TRBJ1-5, with 8 positions matching TRBD1. The CDR3 runs 16 residues. With 0 bases clipped from V and 5 bases from J, the junction kept 7 bases outside the gene matches. Germline V gene sequence: CDR1 SGDLS, CDR2 YYNGEE. The CDR3 region is CASSVGIGTGDQPQHF. CDR3 in DNA: TGTGCCAGCAGCGTAGGAATCGGGACAGGTGATCAGCCCCAGCATTTT.

This clonotype was recorded only once. The chain is built from TRBV20-1 and TRBJ1-1; TRBD1 might be the D (5 bases). This CDR3 region has 13 residues. Trimming removed 6 bases from V and 6 bases from J, with 17 bases in between. Germline CDR1 reads DFQATT; CDR2 reads SNEGSKA (reference sequence). In DNA form, the CDR3 reads TGCAGTGCCGTACGGGGCGGCGACGCTGAAGCTTTCTTT. Encoded protein: CSAVRGGDAEAFF.

The J gene is TRBJ2-4, the V gene TRBV3-1; D gene unclear. V shed 1 base and J shed 1 base, with 14 bases lying between them. CDR3 length equals 17 residues. Per the germline V gene, CDR1 is LGHDT and CDR2 is YNNKEL (reference sequence). The CDR3 DNA follows: TGTGCCAGCAGCCAAGTCCCGGACGGTTGGGCCAAAAACATTCAGTACTTC. It is translated as CASSQVPDGWAKNIQYF.

To note about this clonotype: Relative to the germline gene, one junction end is altered; a read error may explain this. This sequence joins TRBV7-3 and TRBJ2-1; D is unresolved. The CDR3 runs to 16 residues. Germline V gene lookup returns CDR1 SGHTA and CDR2 FQGTGA. This CDR3 reads CASSSVSRRSSNEQFF. The CDR3 bases are TGTGCCAGCAGCTCCGTGAGTAGAAGATCCTCCAATGAGCAGTTCTTC.

This chain uses TRBV7-2 with TRBJ2-3, with D perhaps assigned TRBD1 or TRBD2 (5 bases each). Germline assignment: CDR1 SGHTA and CDR2 FQGNSA. The CDR3 extends over 15 amino acids. V was cut by 1 base and J by 4 bases, with 12 bases left in between. In nucleotides, the CDR3 is TGTGCCAGCAGCTTAGGGCAGTGGGGACCAGATACGCAGTATTTT. Translated: CASSLGQWGPDTQYF. The full variable domain, its missing parts supplied by reference TRBV7-2 and TRBJ2-3, is GAGVSQSPSNKVTEKGKDVELRCDPISGHTALYWYRQSLGQGLEFLIYFQGNSAPDKSGLPSDRFSAERTGGSVSTLTIQRTQQEDSAVYLCASSLGQWGPDTQYFGPGTRLTVL.

This clonotype occurred once. V and J are TRBV18 and TRBJ2-4; D remains ambiguous. This CDR3 is 17 amino acids long. The germline V gene encodes CDR1 KGHSH and CDR2 LQKENI. Trimming cost V 3 bases and J 4 bases, with 19 bases left between them. The CDR3 spells CASSPLISAPNKNIQYF. The CDR3 DNA reads as TGTGCCAGCTCACCTTTGATTTCAGCGCCCAATAAAAACATTCAGTACTTC.

The V and J genes are TRBV20-1 and TRBJ2-3; 7 positions match TRBD2. The CDR3 runs 14 residues. CDR1 is DFQATT, CDR2 SNEGSKA, per germline (reference sequence). After removal of 5 bases from V and 0 bases from J, the junction contained 5 bases not matched to a gene. In nucleotides, the CDR3 is TGCAGTGCTCAAAGCGGGGATAGCACAGATACGCAGTATTTT. Protein: CSAQSGDSTDTQYF.

This clonotype was observed once. The V call is TRBV20-1, the J call TRBJ2-7; 13 positions agree with TRBD2. Unmatched junction bases numbered 10, after V lost 4 bases and J lost 7 bases. Germline CDR1 DFQATT, CDR2 SNEGSKA (reference sequence). There are 15 residues in the CDR3. The CDR3 coding sequence is TGCAGTGCTACGGTACTAGCGGGAGGGCCGGGGGAGCAGTACTTC. It specifies CSATVLAGGPGEQYF.

The rearrangement uses TRBV9 and TRBJ1-1; unclear D gene. The CDR3 runs 14 residues. The V end was cut by 0 bases, the J end by 6 bases, with 12 bases between. Germline V gene sequence: CDR1 SGDLS, CDR2 YYNGEE. The DNA for the CDR3 is TGTGCCAGCAGCGTAGGGAATAAGGGCTCTGAAGCTTTCTTT. It translates to CASSVGNKGSEAFF.